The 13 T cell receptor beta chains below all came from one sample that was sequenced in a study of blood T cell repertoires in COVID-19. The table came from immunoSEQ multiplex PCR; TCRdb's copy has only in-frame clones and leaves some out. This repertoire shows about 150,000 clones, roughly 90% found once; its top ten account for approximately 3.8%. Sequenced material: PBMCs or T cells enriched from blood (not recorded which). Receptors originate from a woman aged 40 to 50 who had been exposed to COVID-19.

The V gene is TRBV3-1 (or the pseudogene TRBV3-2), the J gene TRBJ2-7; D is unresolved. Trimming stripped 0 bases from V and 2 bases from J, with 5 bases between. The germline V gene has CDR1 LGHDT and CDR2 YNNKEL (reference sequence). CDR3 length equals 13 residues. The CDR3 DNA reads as TGTGCCAGCAGCCAAGACTTAGCCTACGAGCAGTACTTC. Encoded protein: CASSQDLAYEQYF.

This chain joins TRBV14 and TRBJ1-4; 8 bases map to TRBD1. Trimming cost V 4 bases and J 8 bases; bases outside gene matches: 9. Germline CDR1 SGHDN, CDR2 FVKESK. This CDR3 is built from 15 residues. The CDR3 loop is CASSRQTGVYEKLFF. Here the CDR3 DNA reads TGTGCCAGCAGCCGGCAGACAGGGGTGTACGAAAAACTGTTTTTT. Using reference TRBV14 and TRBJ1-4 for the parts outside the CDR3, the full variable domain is EAGVTQFPSHSVIEKGQTVTLRCDPISGHDNLYWYRRVMGKEIKFLLHFVKESKQDESGMPNNRFLAERTGGTYSTLKVQPAELEDSGVYFCASSRQTGVYEKLFFGSGTQLSVL.

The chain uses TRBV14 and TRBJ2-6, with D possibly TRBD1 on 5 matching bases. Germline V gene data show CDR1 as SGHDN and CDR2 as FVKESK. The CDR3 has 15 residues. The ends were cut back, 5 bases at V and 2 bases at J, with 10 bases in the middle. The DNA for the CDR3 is TGTGCCAGCAGCTTTAGGGGTCCTGGGGCCAACGTCCTGACTTTC. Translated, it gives CASSFRGPGANVLTF.

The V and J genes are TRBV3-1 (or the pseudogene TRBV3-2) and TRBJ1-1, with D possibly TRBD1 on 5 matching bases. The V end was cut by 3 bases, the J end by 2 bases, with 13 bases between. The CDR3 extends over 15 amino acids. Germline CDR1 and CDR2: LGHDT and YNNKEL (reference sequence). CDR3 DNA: TGTGCCAGCAGCCAGTTTCAGGGAGGAAACACTGAAGCTTTCTTT. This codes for CASSQFQGGNTEAFF.

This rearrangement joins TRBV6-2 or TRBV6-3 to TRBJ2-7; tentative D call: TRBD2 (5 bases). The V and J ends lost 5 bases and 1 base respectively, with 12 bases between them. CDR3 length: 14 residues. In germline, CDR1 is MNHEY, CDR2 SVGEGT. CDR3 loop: CASSKRRGSYEQYF. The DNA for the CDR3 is TGTGCCAGCAGTAAGAGGCGAGGGTCCTACGAGCAGTACTTC.

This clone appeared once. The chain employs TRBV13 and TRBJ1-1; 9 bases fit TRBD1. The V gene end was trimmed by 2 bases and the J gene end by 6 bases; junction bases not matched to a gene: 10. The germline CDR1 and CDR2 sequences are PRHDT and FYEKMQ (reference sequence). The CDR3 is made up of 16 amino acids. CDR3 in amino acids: CASSLLSDRGSSEAFF. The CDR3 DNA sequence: TGTGCCAGCAGCTTATTGTCGGACAGGGGTTCGTCTGAAGCTTTCTTT.

As DNA, the CDR3 is TGTGCCAGCAGTTCTGTGACAGGGTACACTGAAGCTTTCTTT. It specifies CASSSVTGYTEAFF. The chain employs TRBV4-2 and TRBJ1-1; 7 bases map to TRBD1. The CDR3 spans 14 residues. CDR1 and CDR2 from the germline V gene are LGHNA and YNFKEQ. V trimming: 6 bases; J trimming: 3 bases; junction bases outside the gene matches: 7.

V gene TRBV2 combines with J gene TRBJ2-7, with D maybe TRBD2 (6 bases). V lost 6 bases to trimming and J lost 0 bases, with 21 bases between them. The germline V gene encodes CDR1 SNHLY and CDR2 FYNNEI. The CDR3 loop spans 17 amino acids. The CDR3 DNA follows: TGTGCCAGCAGATTAGGAGGACTAACGGCGAGCTCCTACGAGCAGTACTTC. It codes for CASRLGGLTASSYEQYF.

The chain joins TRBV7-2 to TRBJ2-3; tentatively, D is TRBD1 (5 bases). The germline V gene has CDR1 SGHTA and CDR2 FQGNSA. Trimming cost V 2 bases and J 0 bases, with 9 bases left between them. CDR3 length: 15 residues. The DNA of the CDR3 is TGTGCCAGCAGCTTACGCCAGGGTAGCACAGATACGCAGTATTTT. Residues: CASSLRQGSTDTQYF.

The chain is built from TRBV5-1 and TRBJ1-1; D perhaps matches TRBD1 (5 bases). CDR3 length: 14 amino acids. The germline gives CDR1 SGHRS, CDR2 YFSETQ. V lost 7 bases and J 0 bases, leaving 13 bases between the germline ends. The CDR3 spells CASSVGPLNTEAFF. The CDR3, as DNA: TGCGCCAGCTCTGTGGGGCCGCTGAACACTGAAGCTTTCTTT.

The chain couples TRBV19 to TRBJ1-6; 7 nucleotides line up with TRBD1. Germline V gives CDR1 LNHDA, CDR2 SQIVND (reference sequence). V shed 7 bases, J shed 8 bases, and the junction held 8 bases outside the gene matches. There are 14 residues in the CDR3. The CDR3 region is CASIKGTADSPLHF. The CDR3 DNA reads TGTGCCAGTATTAAAGGGACAGCAGATTCACCCCTCCACTTT.

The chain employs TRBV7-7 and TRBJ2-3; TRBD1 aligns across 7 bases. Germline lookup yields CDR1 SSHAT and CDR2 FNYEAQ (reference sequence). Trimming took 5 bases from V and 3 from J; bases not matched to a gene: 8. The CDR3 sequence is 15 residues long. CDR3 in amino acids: CASSQGQSRTDTQYF. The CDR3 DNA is TGTGCCAGCAGCCAGGGACAGTCGAGGACAGATACGCAGTATTTT.

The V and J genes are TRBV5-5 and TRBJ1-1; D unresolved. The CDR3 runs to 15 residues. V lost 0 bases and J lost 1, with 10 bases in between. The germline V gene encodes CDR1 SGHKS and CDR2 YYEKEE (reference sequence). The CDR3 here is CASSLGSARNTEAFF. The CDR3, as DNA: TGTGCCAGCAGCTTGGGGTCAGCTAGGAACACTGAAGCTTTCTTT.